This record covers a single T cell receptor (beta chain). Its matching antigen is unknown. The CDR3 has 16 residues. CDR1 is MNHEY and CDR2 is SMNVEV in the germline V gene (reference sequence). Preparation of TRB cDNA libraries relied on 5' RACE carrying UMI labels. From its re-call of the 5' RACE reads, TCRdb lists each CDR3 protein once, without DNA. Reported are fewer than 140,000 distinct CDR3 sequences; the ten largest clones contain more than 0.35%. Every subset of CD8+ T cells was sorted in triplicate at approximately 300,000 cells each. These data originate in a study of CXCR3-negative and CXCR3-positive naive CD8 T cells. The study, taken as a whole, reports: Naive CXCR3-negative cells resembled naive CXCR3-positive cells in TRBV-TRBJ usage; memory cells differed. Comparison of naive cells showed more hydrophobic TRB CDR3s in CXCR3-positive than in CXCR3-negative naive cells.

This rearrangement joins TRBV27 to TRBJ2-7; the TCRdb call, TRBD2, lacks DNA for checking. This TCR derives from a human donor in good health. Some clones in this sample may be carry-over from other donors' samples. The specimen sequenced was naive CXCR3+ CD8+ T cells from blood. The subset denotes: CD45RO-CCR7+CD27+CD95- naive CD8+ T cells expressing CXCR3 (TNR3+). The CDR3 protein is CASSWVGDRSSYEQYF.